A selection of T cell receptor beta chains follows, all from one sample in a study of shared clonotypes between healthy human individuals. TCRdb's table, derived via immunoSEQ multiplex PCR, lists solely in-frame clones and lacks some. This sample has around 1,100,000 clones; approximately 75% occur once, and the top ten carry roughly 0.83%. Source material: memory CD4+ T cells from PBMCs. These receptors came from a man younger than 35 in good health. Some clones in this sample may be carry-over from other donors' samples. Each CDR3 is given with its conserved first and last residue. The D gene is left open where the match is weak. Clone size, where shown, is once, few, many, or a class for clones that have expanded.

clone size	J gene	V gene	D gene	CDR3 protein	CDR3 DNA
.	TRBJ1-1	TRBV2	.	CASSGLRGATTEAFF	TGTGCCAGCAGTGGGTTGCGGGGGGCGACCACTGAAGCTTTCTTT
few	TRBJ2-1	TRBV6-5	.	CASSSTRDGGNEQFF	TGTGCCAGCAGTTCGACTAGGGATGGGGGCAATGAGCAGTTCTTC
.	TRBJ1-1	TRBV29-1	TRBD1	CSVEEWTGSEAFF	TGCAGCGTTGAAGAATGGACAGGGTCTGAAGCTTTCTTT
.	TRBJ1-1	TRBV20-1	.	CSASGGVEAFF	TGCAGTGCTTCCGGGGGAGTTGAAGCTTTCTTT
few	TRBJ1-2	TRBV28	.	CASSQTHSGYTF	TGTGCCAGCAGTCAAACTCATTCTGGCTACACCTTC
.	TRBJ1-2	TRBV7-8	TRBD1	CASTETAMGQLYGYTF	TGTGCCAGCACCGAGACGGCGATGGGACAGCTCTATGGCTACACCTTC
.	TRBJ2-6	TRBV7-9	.	CASSYGDSGANVLTF	TGTGCCAGCAGCTACGGGGACTCTGGGGCCAACGTCCTGACTTTC
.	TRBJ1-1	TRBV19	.	CASSPSPPRLNTEAFF	TGTGCCAGTAGCCCATCGCCCCCCCGCCTGAACACTGAAGCTTTCTTT
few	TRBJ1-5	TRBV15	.	CATSRAGRLNNQPQHF	TGTGCCACCAGCAGAGCGGGCAGGCTAAACAATCAGCCCCAGCATTTT
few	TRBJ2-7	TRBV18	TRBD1	CASSPTGDVIYEQYF	TGTGCCAGCTCACCGACAGGGGACGTTATCTACGAGCAGTACTTC
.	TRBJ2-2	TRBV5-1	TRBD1	CASSRTPGQGTGELFF	TGCGCCAGCAGCAGGACGCCGGGACAGGGCACCGGGGAGCTGTTTTTT
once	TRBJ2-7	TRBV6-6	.	CASSLPPLYEQYF	TGTGCCAGCAGTCTTCCCCCCTTATACGAGCAGTACTTC
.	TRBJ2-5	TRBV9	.	CASSVGWVQETQYF	TGTGCCAGCAGCGTAGGATGGGTGCAAGAGACCCAGTACTTC
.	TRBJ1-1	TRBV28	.	CASTPDRRKMNTEAFF	TGTGCCAGCACCCCTGACAGGCGTAAGATGAACACTGAAGCTTTCTTT
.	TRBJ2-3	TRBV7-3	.	CASSLSGDTQYF	TGTGCCAGCAGCTTAAGTGGAGATACGCAGTATTTT
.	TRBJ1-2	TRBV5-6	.	CASSLRKGLNYGYTF	TGTGCCAGCAGCTTGCGTAAGGGTTTAAACTATGGCTACACCTTC
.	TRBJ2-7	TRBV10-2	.	CASSERWQSSYEQYF	TGCGCCAGCAGTGAGAGGTGGCAGAGCTCCTACGAGCAGTACTTC
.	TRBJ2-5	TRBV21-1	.	CASSTHSSTGHWETQYF	TGTGCCAGCAGCACCCATTCCTCGACCGGACACTGGGAGACCCAGTACTTC
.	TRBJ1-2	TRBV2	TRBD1	CAGTGRSYGYTF	TGTGCCGGGACAGGGAGGTCCTATGGCTACACCTTC
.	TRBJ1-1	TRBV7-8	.	CASSYGGGTEAFF	TGTGCCAGCAGCTATGGTGGGGGCACTGAAGCTTTCTTT
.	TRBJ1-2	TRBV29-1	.	CSVEGRTYGYTF	TGCAGCGTTGAAGGAAGAACCTATGGCTACACCTTC
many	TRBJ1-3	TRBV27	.	CASRPTGTGNTIYF	TGTGCCAGCAGACCCACAGGGACTGGAAACACCATATATTTT
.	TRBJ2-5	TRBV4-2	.	CASSQEVGGVGETQYF	TGTGCCAGCAGCCAAGAAGTGGGGGGAGTTGGAGAGACCCAGTACTTC
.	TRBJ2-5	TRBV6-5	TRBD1	CASSPRTGQETQYF	TGTGCCAGCAGCCCGAGGACAGGTCAAGAGACCCAGTACTTC
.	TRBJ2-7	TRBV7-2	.	CASSLISWVSSYEQYF	TGTGCCAGCAGCCTCATCAGCTGGGTAAGCTCCTACGAGCAGTACTTC
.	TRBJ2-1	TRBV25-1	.	CASGPGRGRGPYNEQFF	TGTGCCAGCGGCCCTGGGAGAGGGAGAGGCCCTTACAATGAGCAGTTCTTC
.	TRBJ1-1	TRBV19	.	CASSSNGLWTEAFF	TGTGCCAGTAGCTCCAACGGATTGTGGACTGAAGCTTTCTTT
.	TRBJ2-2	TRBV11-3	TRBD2	CASSSDVGLANTGELFF	TGTGCCAGCAGCTCCGATGTGGGACTAGCCAACACCGGGGAGCTGTTTTTT
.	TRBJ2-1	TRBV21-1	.	CASSKEGSYNEQFF	TGTGCCAGCAGCAAAGAGGGCTCCTACAATGAGCAGTTCTTC
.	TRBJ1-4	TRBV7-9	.	CASSFVTGGGKLFF	TGTGCCAGCAGCTTTGTAACAGGAGGTGGAAAACTGTTTTTT
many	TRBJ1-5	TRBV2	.	CASSRESDQPQHF	TGTGCCAGCAGCAGGGAATCCGATCAGCCCCAGCATTTT